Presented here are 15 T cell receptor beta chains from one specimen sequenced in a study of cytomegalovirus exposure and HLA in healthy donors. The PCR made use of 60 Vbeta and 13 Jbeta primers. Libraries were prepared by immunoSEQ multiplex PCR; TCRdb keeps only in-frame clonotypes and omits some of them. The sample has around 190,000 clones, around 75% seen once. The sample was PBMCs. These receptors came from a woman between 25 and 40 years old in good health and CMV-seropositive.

CDR3 sequence (DNA): TGTGCCAGCACCCAGATCGACAGGGGTAGAGGCTACACCTTC. The encoded protein is CASTQIDRGRGYTF. The V gene is TRBV6-1, the J gene TRBJ1-2; TRBD1 aligns across 8 bases. V lost 7 bases to trimming and J lost 8 bases; unmatched junction nucleotides: 12. Per germline, CDR1 MNHNS and CDR2 SASEGT. The CDR3 totals 14 residues.

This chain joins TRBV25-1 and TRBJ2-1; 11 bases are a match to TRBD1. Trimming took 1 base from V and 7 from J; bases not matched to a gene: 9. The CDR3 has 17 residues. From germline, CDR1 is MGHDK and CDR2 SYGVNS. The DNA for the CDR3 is TGTGCCAGCAGTGAATGGGGGGGGACAGGGGGTGCGAATGAGCAGTTCTTC. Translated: CASSEWGGTGGANEQFF.

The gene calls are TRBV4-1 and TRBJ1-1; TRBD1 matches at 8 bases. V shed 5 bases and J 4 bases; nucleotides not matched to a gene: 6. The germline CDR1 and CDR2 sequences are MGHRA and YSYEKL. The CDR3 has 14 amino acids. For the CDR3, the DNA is TGCGCCAGCAGCACGACAGGGGATCTCACTGAAGCTTTCTTT. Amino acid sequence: CASSTTGDLTEAFF.

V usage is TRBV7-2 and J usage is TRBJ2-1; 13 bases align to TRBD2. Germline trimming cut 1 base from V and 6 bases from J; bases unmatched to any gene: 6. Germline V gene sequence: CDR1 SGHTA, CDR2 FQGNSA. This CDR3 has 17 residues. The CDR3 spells CASSLDWTSGSSNEQFF. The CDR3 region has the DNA TGTGCCAGCAGCTTAGACTGGACTAGCGGGAGTAGCAATGAGCAGTTCTTC.

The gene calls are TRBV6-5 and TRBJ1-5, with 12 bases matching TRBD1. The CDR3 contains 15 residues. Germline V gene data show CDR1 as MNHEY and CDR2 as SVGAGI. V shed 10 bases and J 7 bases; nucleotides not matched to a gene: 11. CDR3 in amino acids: CATKRDRGPGQPQHF. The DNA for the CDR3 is TGTGCCACCAAGAGGGACAGGGGGCCGGGGCAGCCCCAGCATTTT.

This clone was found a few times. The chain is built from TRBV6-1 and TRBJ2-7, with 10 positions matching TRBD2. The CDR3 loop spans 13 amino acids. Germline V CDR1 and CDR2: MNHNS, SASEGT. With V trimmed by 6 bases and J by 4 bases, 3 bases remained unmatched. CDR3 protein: CASSLAGAYEQYF. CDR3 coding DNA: TGTGCCAGCAGCCTAGCGGGGGCTTACGAGCAGTACTTC.

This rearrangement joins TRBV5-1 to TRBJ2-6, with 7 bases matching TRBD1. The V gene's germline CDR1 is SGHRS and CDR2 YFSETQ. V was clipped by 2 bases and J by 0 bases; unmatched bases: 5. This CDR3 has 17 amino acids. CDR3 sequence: CASSLGTVSSGANVLTF. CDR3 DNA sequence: TGCGCCAGCAGCTTAGGGACAGTCTCCTCTGGGGCCAACGTCCTGACTTTC. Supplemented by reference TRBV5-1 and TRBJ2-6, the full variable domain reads KAGVTQTPRYLIKTRGQQVTLSCSPISGHRSVSWYQQTPGQGLQFLFEYFSETQRNKGNFPGRFSGRQFSNSRSEMNVSTLELGDSALYLCASSLGTVSSGANVLTFGAGSRLTVL.

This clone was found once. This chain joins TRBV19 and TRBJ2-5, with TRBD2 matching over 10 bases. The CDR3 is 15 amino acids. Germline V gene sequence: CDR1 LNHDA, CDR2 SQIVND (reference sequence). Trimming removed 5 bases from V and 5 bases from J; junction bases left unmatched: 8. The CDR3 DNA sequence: TGTGCCAGTAGTTCTTGGACTAGCGGTGGGGAGACCCAGTACTTC. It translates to CASSSWTSGGETQYF.

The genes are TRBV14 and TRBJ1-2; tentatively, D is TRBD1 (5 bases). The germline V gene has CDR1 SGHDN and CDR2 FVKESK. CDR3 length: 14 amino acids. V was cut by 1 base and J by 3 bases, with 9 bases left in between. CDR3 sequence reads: CASSQGSGDYGYTF. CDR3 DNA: TGTGCCAGCAGCCAAGGTTCGGGGGACTATGGCTACACCTTC.

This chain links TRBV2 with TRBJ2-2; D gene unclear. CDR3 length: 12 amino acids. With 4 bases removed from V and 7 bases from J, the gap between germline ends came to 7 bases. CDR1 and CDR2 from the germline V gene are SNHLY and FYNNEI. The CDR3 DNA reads TGTGCCAGCAGTGGAGAAGACGGGGAGCTGTTTTTT. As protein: CASSGEDGELFF.

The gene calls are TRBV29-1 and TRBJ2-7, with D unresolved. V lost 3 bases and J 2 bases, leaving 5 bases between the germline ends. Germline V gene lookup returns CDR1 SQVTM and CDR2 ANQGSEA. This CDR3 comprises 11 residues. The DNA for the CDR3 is TGCAGCGTTGACGACACCTACGAGCAGTACTTC. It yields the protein CSVDDTYEQYF.

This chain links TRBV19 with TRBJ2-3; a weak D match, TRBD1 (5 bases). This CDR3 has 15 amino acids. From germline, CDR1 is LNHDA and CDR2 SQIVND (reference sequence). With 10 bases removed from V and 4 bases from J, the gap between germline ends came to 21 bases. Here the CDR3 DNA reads TGTGCCACCTCCCCTTGGGGCAGTCACGCAGATACGCAGTATTTT. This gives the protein CATSPWGSHADTQYF.

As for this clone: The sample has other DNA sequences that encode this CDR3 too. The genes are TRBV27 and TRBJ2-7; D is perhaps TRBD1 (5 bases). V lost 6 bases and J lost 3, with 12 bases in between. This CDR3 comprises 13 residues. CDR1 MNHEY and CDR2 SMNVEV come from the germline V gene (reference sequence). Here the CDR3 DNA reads TGTGCCAGCAGCCTGGGGCGCAGCTACGAGCAGTACTTC. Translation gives CASSLGRSYEQYF.

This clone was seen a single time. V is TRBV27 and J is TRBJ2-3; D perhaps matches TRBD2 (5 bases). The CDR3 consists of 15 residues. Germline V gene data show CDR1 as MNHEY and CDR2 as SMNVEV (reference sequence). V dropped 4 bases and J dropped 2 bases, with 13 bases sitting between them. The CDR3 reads CASSSRIANTDTQYF. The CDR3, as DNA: TGTGCCAGCAGTTCCCGGATAGCGAACACAGATACGCAGTATTTT.

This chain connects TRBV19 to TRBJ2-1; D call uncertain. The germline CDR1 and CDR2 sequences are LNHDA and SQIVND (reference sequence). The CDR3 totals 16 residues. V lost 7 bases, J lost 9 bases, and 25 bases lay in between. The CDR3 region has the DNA TGTGCCAGTACCCCTAGAGGTGGTGGTTTAGGTGGTGAGCAGTTCTTC. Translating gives CASTPRGGGLGGEQFF.